Given below is one T cell receptor (beta chain) in context. This clone was detected a few times. Its cognate antigen has yet to be identified. Per-nucleotide qualities are absent, and no much larger clonotype sits a single base away. Thawed PBMCs were FACS-sorted into unstimulated Tregs (CD4+CD25+CD127-), CD4+ non-Tregs (CD4+CD25-), CD4 cells and CD8 cells. Before Treg sorting, thawed PBMCs were rested overnight at 37°C with around 210 IU/ml IL-2. Healthy control blood was obtained either as purchased buffy coats or from healthy volunteers. Healthy control blood was processed to PBMCs by Ficoll density gradient and cryopreserved, and patient PBMCs were collected before and after transplant. The source of the sample is a study of Tregs in tolerant kidney transplant recipients (dated by TCRdb to about 2019). With regard to the full study: The study applied TCRbeta sequencing to find donor-specific regulatory T cells before combined kidney and bone marrow transplantation and then followed those same cells after transplant. Several methods of expanding Tregs specific for an allogeneic donor were compared by TCRbeta repertoire sequencing in a few healthy controls.

What the work shows at the level of the full study, not this receptor alone: The most biologically relevant and donor-specific TCRbeta repertoire appeared to be identified by expanding Tregs with activated donor B cells. Biological reproducibility was not directly addressed, though technical replication error appeared minimal. Because the study included only a small number of patients, the results must be confirmed in larger populations and under other immunosuppression protocols.

For TCRbeta CDR3 sequencing, genomic DNA from the sorted cells was extracted using the QIAGEN DNeasy Blood and Tissue Kit. High-throughput TCRbeta CDR3 sequencing was carried out commercially through immunoSEQ, with PCR amplification with bias correction and internal controls included. For the original study's pipeline: A unique productive TCRbeta sequence was defined by the CDR3 nucleotide sequence when primers matched, and otherwise by the CDR3 amino acid sequence together with the Vbeta and Jbeta genes. Sorting error was corrected by removing sequences shared between sorted populations at a frequency ratio of 2:1 or less, and the remaining shared sequences were assigned to the higher population. A sequence counted as donor-reactive if, in CFSE-low cells, the sequence had a frequency of at least 0.01% and was expanded at least 5-fold compared with unstimulated cells. Jensen-Shannon divergence calculated on the top 100 TCRbeta sequences ranked by frequency was used to measure repertoire divergence. When a sample had multiple sequencing runs, each run was corrected for sorting error separately and the runs were then pooled. TCRdb took this table from immuneACCESS and kept in-frame rearrangements with V and J called. Such tables lack part of the clones; where checked against another copy, unresolved V genes explain under half of the gap, and the rest is unexplained. V and J calls and clone size follow that table, whereas D and trimming were derived from the DNA. Present in this sample are under 20,000 clones, roughly four fifths of which were seen just once. Together, the top ten hold over 2% of the sample.

The origin of this receptor is a human donor in good health. Sequenced sample: Tregs from blood.

The nucleotide sequence reads TGTGCCAGCAGCCCCGATGGTTGGCAGTCCTCTGGAAACACCATATATTTT. This yields the protein CASSPDGWQSSGNTIYF. The chain couples TRBV11-3 to TRBJ1-3; no D gene is confidently identified. V was cut back by 5 bases and J by 0 bases, leaving a gap of 17 bases between them. CDR1 SGHNT and CDR2 YENEEA were looked up in the germline V gene. Taken from cysteine to phenylalanine, the CDR3 has 17 residues. Just the 51-base CDR3 DNA is kept, in frame starting at base 1.